Below are 32 T cell receptor beta chains sequenced from a single sample in a study of graft-versus-host responses after intestinal transplantation. No antigen has been identified for these receptors. The data were produced by immunoSEQ multiplex PCR, yet TCRdb's version contains in-frame clones alone and is incomplete. The sample lists under 140,000 clones, 93% occurring once. The sequencing here drew on unstimulated CD8+ T cells sorted from spleen or lymph node cells, taken before intestinal transplant. Every receptor here comes from a human donor who received an intestinal transplant.

The chain employs TRBV19 and TRBJ1-1; a weak D match, TRBD1 (5 bases). Per germline, CDR1 LNHDA and CDR2 SQIVND (reference sequence). The CDR3 is 14 amino acids. V was shortened by 4 bases and J by 10 bases, with 19 bases between the two germline ends. The chain's CDR3 is CASSTQGVLIGAFF. DNA of the CDR3: TGTGCCAGTAGTACCCAGGGTGTGCTTATTGGAGCTTTCTTT.

The chain links TRBV29-1 to TRBJ2-7; perhaps D is TRBD1 or TRBD2 (5 bases each). The CDR3 runs 11 residues. Per germline, CDR1 SQVTM and CDR2 ANQGSEA. Trimming took 3 bases from V and 3 from J, leaving 6 bases between them. CDR3 sequence: CSVEGDYEQYF. For the CDR3, the DNA is TGCAGCGTTGAGGGGGACTACGAGCAGTACTTC.

The genes are TRBV27 and TRBJ1-5; 7 positions agree with TRBD1. The CDR3 is 13 amino acids. V lost 10 bases to trimming and J lost 4 bases; unmatched junction nucleotides: 7. Germline V gene sequence: CDR1 MNHEY, CDR2 SMNVEV (reference sequence). CDR3 in amino acids: CATRPGGNQPQHF. CDR3 sequence (DNA): TGTGCCACCAGGCCAGGGGGTAATCAGCCCCAGCATTTT.

The genes are TRBV27 and TRBJ1-1, with D possibly being TRBD1 (5 bases). V shed 0 bases and J shed 4 bases, with 9 bases lying between them. This CDR3 has 14 residues. Per germline, CDR1 MNHEY and CDR2 SMNVEV (reference sequence). DNA for the CDR3: TGTGCCAGCAGTTTATCGAGTAGGGGCACTGAAGCTTTCTTT. It is translated as CASSLSSRGTEAFF.

This clone was found once. The gene calls are TRBV27 and TRBJ2-2, with a possible D match to TRBD1 (6 bases). This CDR3 comprises 18 residues. The germline gives CDR1 MNHEY, CDR2 SMNVEV (reference sequence). Trimming pared 6 bases from V and 5 bases from J, leaving 25 bases between. The CDR3 loop is CASSRGGWTGHSTGELFF. The CDR3 DNA is TGTGCCAGCAGCCGCGGAGGTTGGACGGGACATTCAACCGGGGAGCTGTTTTTT.

The chain is built from TRBV27 and TRBJ2-7, with 9 bases aligning to TRBD1. V dropped 3 bases and J dropped 1; count of bases not matched to a gene: 4. CDR1 and CDR2 (germline): MNHEY, SMNVEV (reference sequence). The CDR3 length is 15 residues. The CDR3 protein is CASSFLTGGSYEQYF. In DNA form, the CDR3 reads TGTGCCAGCAGTTTTTTGACAGGGGGGTCCTACGAGCAGTACTTC.

V is TRBV27 and J is TRBJ2-5; 11 nucleotides line up with TRBD2. Trimming removed 3 bases from V and 9 bases from J; junction bases left unmatched: 9. Germline V gene lookup returns CDR1 MNHEY and CDR2 SMNVEV (reference sequence). The length of the CDR3 is 15 residues. DNA of the CDR3: TGTGCCAGCAGTTTCGCGACTAGCGGGATTCGGGCCCAGTACTTC. Its protein product is CASSFATSGIRAQYF.

The V gene is TRBV11-2, the J gene TRBJ2-7, with a possible D match to TRBD1 (6 bases). The CDR3 spans 13 residues. The germline CDR1 and CDR2 sequences are SGHAT and FQNNGV. Trimming cost V 0 bases and J 6 bases, with 9 bases left between them. CDR3 sequence reads: CASSLDRGSEQYF. The CDR3 bases are TGTGCCAGCAGCTTAGACAGGGGCTCCGAGCAGTACTTC.

The chain links TRBV27 to TRBJ2-1; D tentatively fits TRBD1 or TRBD2 (5 bases each). Trimming shortened V by 3 bases and J by 8 bases, and 11 bases separated the two germline ends. The CDR3 is 13 amino acids. Per germline, CDR1 MNHEY and CDR2 SMNVEV (reference sequence). The CDR3 nucleotides are TGTGCCAGCAGTTTGAACCGGGACGATGAGCAGTTCTTC. This translates into CASSLNRDDEQFF.

This clone was counted only a few times. This chain uses TRBV4-1 with TRBJ2-2, with D hard to call. This CDR3 region has 12 residues. V shed 4 bases and J shed 5 bases, with 5 bases lying between them. Germline V gene data show CDR1 as MGHRA and CDR2 as YSYEKL. In DNA form, the CDR3 reads TGCGCCAGCAGCCCACCGACCGGGGAGCTGTTTTTT. Translated, it gives CASSPPTGELFF.

This clone has only one observation. The rearrangement joins TRBV28 to TRBJ1-2, with D tentatively TRBD1 (6 bases). The CDR3 is made up of 13 amino acids. The germline V gene has CDR1 MDHEN and CDR2 SYDVKM. V was trimmed by 2 bases and J by 2 bases, leaving 6 bases between them. The CDR3 spells CASSLRGNYGYTF. The CDR3 DNA reads TGTGCCAGCAGTTTAAGGGGGAACTATGGCTACACCTTC.

This sequence joins TRBV18 and TRBJ2-7; D remains unclear. V lost 2 bases and J lost 0, with 11 bases in between. The length of the CDR3 is 15 residues. Germline V gene data show CDR1 as KGHSH and CDR2 as LQKENI. The CDR3 here is CASSPGRPSSYEQYF. CDR3 bases: TGTGCCAGCTCACCAGGGCGGCCCAGCTCCTACGAGCAGTACTTC.

V gene TRBV18 combines with J gene TRBJ1-1; D is unclear. Trimming took 6 bases from V and 5 from J, leaving 10 bases between them. This CDR3 comprises 12 residues. CDR1 is KGHSH, CDR2 LQKENI, per germline. The CDR3 sequence is CASSLSGTEAFF. The CDR3 nucleotides read TGTGCCAGCTCGTTGTCTGGTACTGAAGCTTTCTTT.

The chain links TRBV9 to TRBJ2-7; no firm D call. The CDR3 totals 15 residues. Germline CDR1 SGDLS, CDR2 YYNGEE. The V gene lost 0 bases and the J gene lost 5 bases, with 15 bases spanning the gap. CDR3 bases: TGTGCCAGCAGCGTAGATCAAGATCCTCTGGACGAGCAGTACTTC. It encodes CASSVDQDPLDEQYF.

The chain joins TRBV14 to TRBJ2-7; possible D gene TRBD2, 6 bases. Germline CDR1 and CDR2: SGHDN and FVKESK. The CDR3 runs to 16 residues. V lost 0 bases, J lost 5 bases, and 17 bases lay in between. The CDR3, as DNA: TGTGCCAGCAGCCAAGAAGTGGGAGGCCTTTCGGACGAGCAGTACTTC. It encodes CASSQEVGGLSDEQYF. The complete variable domain, with remaining parts taken from reference TRBV14 and TRBJ2-7, reads EAGVTQFPSHSVIEKGQTVTLRCDPISGHDNLYWYRRVMGKEIKFLLHFVKESKQDESGMPNNRFLAERTGGTYSTLKVQPAELEDSGVYFCASSQEVGGLSDEQYFGPGTRLTVT.

The J gene is TRBJ1-3, the V gene TRBV28, with D possibly matching TRBD1 (5 bases). V dropped 6 bases and J dropped 4 bases, with 13 bases sitting between them. Looked up from germline, CDR1 is MDHEN and CDR2 is SYDVKM. The CDR3 runs to 14 residues. CDR3 amino acids: CASRGGTTGNTIYF. In DNA form, the CDR3 reads TGTGCCAGCAGGGGGGGGACGACAGGAAACACCATATATTTT.

V gene TRBV4-1 combines with J gene TRBJ2-4; the match to TRBD1 covers 7 bases. Trimming at V came to 0 bases and at J to 6 bases, leaving 5 bases not matched to a gene. This CDR3 is built from 15 residues. Per the germline V gene, CDR1 is MGHRA and CDR2 is YSYEKL. The CDR3 nucleotides are TGCGCCAGCAGCCAAGATGGACAGGCTACAAACATTCAGTACTTC. It yields the protein CASSQDGQATNIQYF.

This clone is a singleton in its sample. The chain recombines TRBV9 with TRBJ2-7, with 7 bases fitting TRBD2. Germline CDR1 and CDR2: SGDLS and YYNGEE. The CDR3 runs to 14 residues. V trimming: 0 bases; J trimming: 4 bases; junction bases outside the gene matches: 4. The DNA for the CDR3 is TGTGCCAGCAGCGTAGGGGAGGGGAGGTACGAGCAGTACTTC. Translated: CASSVGEGRYEQYF.

The chain carries TRBV11-1 and TRBJ2-7; D perhaps matches TRBD1 (5 bases). This CDR3 region has 14 residues. The V and J ends lost 3 bases and 1 base respectively, with 10 bases between them. CDR1 is SGHAT and CDR2 is FQDESV in the germline V gene (reference sequence). CDR3 protein: CASSFFQGSYEQYF. The CDR3 region has the DNA TGTGCCAGCAGCTTTTTCCAGGGATCCTACGAGCAGTACTTC.

This clone was found a few times. The chain carries TRBV10-3 and TRBJ2-1, with D unresolved. The germline V gene has CDR1 ENHRY and CDR2 SYGVKD. Between the trimmed V and J ends, which lost 0 bases and 9 bases, there was a span of 3 bases. This CDR3 spans 11 amino acids. The CDR3 DNA is TGTGCCATCAGTGAGTCCCGTGAGCAGTTCTTC. Protein: CAISESREQFF.

The chain links TRBV4-1 to TRBJ2-1, with 12 bases matching TRBD2. Looked up from germline, CDR1 is MGHRA and CDR2 is YSYEKL. V lost 4 bases to trimming and J lost 7 bases; unmatched junction nucleotides: 5. This CDR3 is built from 15 residues. The chain's CDR3 is CASSPTSGRINEQFF. CDR3 bases: TGCGCCAGCAGCCCGACTAGCGGGAGAATAAATGAGCAGTTCTTC.

The chain links TRBV13 to TRBJ2-7; weak D call: TRBD1 (6 bases). Germline CDR1 is PRHDT and CDR2 is FYEKMQ (reference sequence). V lost 5 bases and J lost 2, with 16 bases in between. The length of the CDR3 is 15 residues. CDR3 region: CASSPWTVEAYEQYF. In DNA form, the CDR3 reads TGTGCCAGCAGCCCTTGGACAGTGGAAGCCTACGAGCAGTACTTC.

This chain uses TRBV19 with TRBJ2-7; 7 bases map to TRBD1. The CDR3 sequence is 15 residues long. CDR1 is LNHDA and CDR2 is SQIVND in the germline V gene (reference sequence). The V and J ends lost 5 bases and 6 bases, in that order; junction bases with no gene match: 13. This CDR3 reads CASSPSEGRGSEQYF. As DNA, the CDR3 is TGTGCCAGTAGTCCCTCCGAGGGCAGGGGGTCCGAGCAGTACTTC.

V gene TRBV5-4 combines with J gene TRBJ2-5, with 9 nucleotides matching TRBD2. CDR1 SGHNT and CDR2 YYREEE come from the germline V gene (reference sequence). V lost 7 bases to trimming and J lost 5 bases; unmatched junction nucleotides: 9. The CDR3 totals 14 residues. This chain's CDR3 is CASGREGRGETQYF. As DNA, the CDR3 is TGTGCCAGCGGGCGGGAGGGCCGCGGGGAGACCCAGTACTTC.

This chain links TRBV7-6 with TRBJ2-1, with 10 nucleotides matching TRBD2. With V trimmed by 0 bases and J by 6 bases, 8 bases remained unmatched. The CDR3 has 17 residues. Germline-derived CDR1 and CDR2 are SGHVS and FNYEAQ. The DNA for the CDR3 is TGTGCCAGCAGCTTAGCGAGCCCTAGCGGGAGACCCAATGAGCAGTTCTTC. It encodes CASSLASPSGRPNEQFF. Looking up the rest from reference TRBV7-6 and TRBJ2-1 gives the full variable domain: GAGVSQSPRYKVTKRGQDVALRCDPISGHVSLYWYRQALGQGPEFLTYFNYEAQQDKSGLPNDRFSAERPEGSISTLTIQRTEQRDSAMYRCASSLASPSGRPNEQFFGPGTRLTVL.

The V gene is TRBV4-2, the J gene TRBJ2-5; 10 nucleotides line up with TRBD1. The DNA end is a closer match to TRBJ2-7, so the J assignment may be wrong. CDR3 length equals 14 residues. Germline V gene data show CDR1 as LGHNA and CDR2 as YNFKEQ. The CDR3 DNA is TGTGCCAGCAGCCCGGGGACAGGGGCCTACGAGCAGTACTTC. Translating gives CASSPGTGAYEQYF.

As DNA, the CDR3 is TGTGCCAGCAGCTTCCGACTACTCACAGATACGCAGTATTTT. Translated: CASSFRLLTDTQYF. The V gene is TRBV7-9, the J gene TRBJ2-3, with a possible D match to TRBD2 (5 bases). CDR1 and CDR2 (germline): SEHNR, FQNEAQ (reference sequence). This CDR3 spans 14 amino acids. V was clipped by 3 bases and J by 2 bases, with 9 bases between them.

This sequence joins TRBV28 and TRBJ1-4, with D unresolved. This CDR3 spans 12 amino acids. Germline lookup yields CDR1 MDHEN and CDR2 SYDVKM. V lost 3 bases to trimming and J lost 8 bases, with 7 bases between them. The CDR3: CASSFDSEKLFF. The CDR3 nucleotides read TGTGCCAGCAGTTTCGACTCCGAAAAACTGTTTTTT.

The J gene is TRBJ2-1, the V gene TRBV29-1, with TRBD1 matching over 7 bases. Germline CDR1 and CDR2: SQVTM and ANQGSEA. CDR3 length: 11 amino acids. Germline trimming cut 8 bases from V and 10 bases from J; bases unmatched to any gene: 8. Here the CDR3 reads CSPRQGIEQFF. CDR3 bases: TGCAGCCCTAGACAGGGCATCGAGCAGTTCTTC.

V is TRBV7-6 and J is TRBJ1-4; D gene ambiguous. In germline, CDR1 is SGHVS, CDR2 FNYEAQ. Trimming removed 7 bases at V and 4 bases at J, with 13 bases between. The CDR3 contains 14 residues. CDR3: CASTSGISNEKLFF. The CDR3 DNA reads as TGTGCCAGCACCTCAGGCATTAGTAATGAAAAACTGTTTTTT. The full variable domain, completed using reference TRBV7-6 and TRBJ1-4, is GAGVSQSPRYKVTKRGQDVALRCDPISGHVSLYWYRQALGQGPEFLTYFNYEAQQDKSGLPNDRFSAERPEGSISTLTIQRTEQRDSAMYRCASTSGISNEKLFFGSGTQLSVL.

V gene TRBV27 combines with J gene TRBJ2-7, with TRBD1 matching over 7 bases. CDR3 length: 13 residues. Germline V gene lookup returns CDR1 MNHEY and CDR2 SMNVEV (reference sequence). V shed 4 bases and J 5 bases; nucleotides not matched to a gene: 5. The CDR3: CASSYQGVDEQYF. The CDR3 coding sequence is TGTGCCAGCAGTTACCAGGGGGTCGACGAGCAGTACTTC.

As DNA, the CDR3 is TGTGCCAGCAGCGTAGCGTTAGCCAGGGTCGGGGAGCTGTTTTTT. This codes for CASSVALARVGELFF. This chain connects TRBV9 to TRBJ2-2; TRBD1 is a possible D gene (5 bases). This CDR3 is 15 amino acids long. The V gene's germline CDR1 is SGDLS and CDR2 YYNGEE. V lost 0 bases and J 7 bases, leaving 13 bases between the germline ends. Using reference TRBV9 and TRBJ2-2 for the parts outside the CDR3, the full variable domain is DSGVTQTPKHLITATGQRVTLRCSPRSGDLSVYWYQQSLDQGLQFLIQYYNGEERAKGNILERFSAQQFPDLHSELNLSSLELGDSALYFCASSVALARVGELFFGEGSRLTVL.